The T cell receptor beta chain under discussion was sequenced for a study of early T cells in non-severe SARS-CoV-2 infection. The sample holds many counts of this clonotype. Its antigen is undetermined. The CDR3 is made up of 16 amino acids. Per germline, CDR1 SGHDT and CDR2 YYEEEE. The V and J ends lost 0 bases and 3 bases, in that order; junction bases with no gene match: 4. TCRdb independently ran MiXCR on the 5' RACE reads; one entry per CDR3 protein. This table has roughly 60,000 distinct CDR3 sequences, under 8% appearing once. Findings of the study overall: The matching step, a VDJdb search, favored anti-spike CD8 responses and missed private and CD4 specificities.

This specimen consisted of whole blood, obtained at baseline. The chain uses TRBV5-6 and TRBJ1-3, with 9 bases fitting TRBD1. This clonotype was obtained from an adult who was a healthcare worker with PCR-confirmed SARS-CoV-2 infection or an uninfected control (not recorded which). Written as DNA, the CDR3 is TGTGCCAGCAGCTTGGGAGGACAGGGGTATGGAAACACCATATATTTT. It encodes CASSLGGQGYGNTIYF.